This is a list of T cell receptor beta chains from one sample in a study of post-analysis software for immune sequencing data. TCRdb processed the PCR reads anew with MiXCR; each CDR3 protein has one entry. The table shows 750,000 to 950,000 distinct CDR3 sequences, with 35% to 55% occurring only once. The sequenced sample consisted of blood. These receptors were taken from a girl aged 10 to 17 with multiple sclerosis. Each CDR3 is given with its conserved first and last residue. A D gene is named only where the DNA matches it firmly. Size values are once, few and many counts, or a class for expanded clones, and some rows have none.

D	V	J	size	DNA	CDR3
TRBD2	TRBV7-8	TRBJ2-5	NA	TGTGCCAGCAGCTTAGTTACGGGAGGGCAAGAGACCCAGTACTTC	CASSLVTGGQETQYF
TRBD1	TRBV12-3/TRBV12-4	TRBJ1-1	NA	TGTGCCAGCAGTCCAAGGACAGGGCTCGCATCTGAAGCTTTCTTT	CASSPRTGLASEAFF
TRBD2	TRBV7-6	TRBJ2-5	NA	TGTGCCAGCAGCTTTAGGCTAGCGGTCCAAGAGACCCAGTACTTC	CASSFRLAVQETQYF
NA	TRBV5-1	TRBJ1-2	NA	TGCGCCAGCAGCTTGGGAAAGTGGGGAGCTAACTATGGCTACACCTTC	CASSLGKWGANYGYTF
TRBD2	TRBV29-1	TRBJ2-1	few	TGCAGCGTTGCGGGGGGGTTTGGGGGCAATGAGCAGTTCTTC	CSVAGGFGGNEQFF
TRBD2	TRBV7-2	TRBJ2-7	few	TGTGCCAGCAGCCCGTCCCGGGAGGGGTTCTACGAGCAGTACTTC	CASSPSREGFYEQYF
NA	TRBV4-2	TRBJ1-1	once	TGTGCCAGCAGCCAAGAGGGGCCGGGGAGCACTAAAGCTTTCTTT	CASSQEGPGSTKAFF
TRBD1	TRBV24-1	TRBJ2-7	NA	TGTGCCACCAGTGGGACAGGGGGCCCCTACGAGCAGTACTTC	CATSGTGGPYEQYF
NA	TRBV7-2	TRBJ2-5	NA	TGTGCCAGCACTCCGGGGACACAAGAGACCCAGTACTTC	CASTPGTQETQYF
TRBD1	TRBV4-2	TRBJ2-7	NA	TGTGCCAGCAGCCAAGATTTCGGACAGGCTTCCTACGAGCAGTACTTC	CASSQDFGQASYEQYF
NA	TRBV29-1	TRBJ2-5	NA	TGCAGCGTAGCCTTCCTCGGGGTCGAACAAGAGACCCAGTACTTC	CSVAFLGVEQETQYF
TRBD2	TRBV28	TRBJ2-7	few	TGTGCCAGCAGTTTCTCGAGGAGTAGCGGGACGCGCTACGAGCAGTACTTC	CASSFSRSSGTRYEQYF
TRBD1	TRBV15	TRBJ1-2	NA	TGTGCCACCGGGACAGGGGGCCATGGCTACACCTTC	CATGTGGHGYTF
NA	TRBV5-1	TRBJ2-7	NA	TGCGCCAGCAGCCACCCAGACACCGACTACGAGCAGTACTTC	CASSHPDTDYEQYF
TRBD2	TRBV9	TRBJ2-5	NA	TGTGCCAGCAGCGCAGCGGCTAGCGGACAAGAGACCCAGTACTTC	CASSAAASGQETQYF
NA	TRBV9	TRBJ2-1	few	TGTGCCAGCAGCGTAGGGTCGGGTAGCTCCTACAATGAGCAGTTCTTC	CASSVGSGSSYNEQFF
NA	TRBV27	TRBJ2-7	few	TGTGCCAGCAGTTTATATCGGGGGAACGAGCAGTACTTC	CASSLYRGNEQYF
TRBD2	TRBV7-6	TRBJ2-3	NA	TGTGCCAGCAGCTCAACCCCTGGACTAGCGGGAGTTGGAGATACGCAGTATTTT	CASSSTPGLAGVGDTQYF
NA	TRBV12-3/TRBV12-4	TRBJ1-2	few	TGTGCCAGCACCCAGGGTGGGGGTGCTAACTATGGCTACACCTTC	CASTQGGGANYGYTF
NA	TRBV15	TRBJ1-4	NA	TGTGCCACCAGCAGAGTCCGCGGTTTTCAACTGTTTTTT	CATSRVRGFQLFF
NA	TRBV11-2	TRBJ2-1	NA	TGTGCCAGCAGCTTAGATGGCGGGATCCGGAACAATGAGCAGTTCTTC	CASSLDGGIRNNEQFF
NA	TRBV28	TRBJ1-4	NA	TGTGCCAGCAGTTTTGAGGGTAATGAAAAACTGTTTTTT	CASSFEGNEKLFF
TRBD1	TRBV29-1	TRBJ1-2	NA	TGCAGCGTTGAAGCCCGACAGGGGGCCCCCTATGGCTACACCTTC	CSVEARQGAPYGYTF
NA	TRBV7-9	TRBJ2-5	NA	TGTGCCAGCAGCTTACTCGGAGCTAAAGAGACCCAGTACTTC	CASSLLGAKETQYF
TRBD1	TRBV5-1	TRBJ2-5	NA	TGCGCCAGCCTCCGGGACAGGGGGCGCCAAGAGACCCAGTACTTC	CASLRDRGRQETQYF
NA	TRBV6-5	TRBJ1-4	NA	TGTGCCAGCAGTTACTATCGGGGGCTAGGTGAAAAACTGTTTTTT	CASSYYRGLGEKLFF
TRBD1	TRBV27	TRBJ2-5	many	TGTGCCAGCAGTTCCGGGACAGGGGGTGGGGAGACCCAGTACTTC	CASSSGTGGGETQYF
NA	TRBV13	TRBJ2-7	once	TGTGCCAGCAGCCCCAGACAGTCGAGCTCCTACGAGCAGTACTTC	CASSPRQSSSYEQYF
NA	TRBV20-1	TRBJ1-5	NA	TGCAGTGCTAGCGCAGGGGAGAGTTATCAGCCCCAGCATTTT	CSASAGESYQPQHF
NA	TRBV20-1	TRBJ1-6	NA	TGCAGTGCTAGACGTGGGCAGGGCGGTTCACCCCTCCACTTT	CSARRGQGGSPLHF
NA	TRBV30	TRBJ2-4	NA	TGTGCCTGGAGAATGGACGAAGCCAAAAACATTCAGTACTTC	CAWRMDEAKNIQYF
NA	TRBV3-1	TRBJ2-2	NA	TGTGCCAGCAGCCAAGGGGTGACGACCGGGGAGTTGTTTTTT	CASSQGVTTGELFF
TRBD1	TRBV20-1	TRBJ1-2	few	TGCAGTGCTAGGGGCAGGGGGCTCGGCTATGGCTACACCTTC	CSARGRGLGYGYTF
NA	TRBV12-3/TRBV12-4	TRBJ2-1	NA	TGTGCCAGCAGTTTCGTCGGGGATTACAATGAGCAGTTCTTC	CASSFVGDYNEQFF
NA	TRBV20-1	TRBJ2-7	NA	TGCAGTGCGGATAATAAGATCGACATTACGAGCTCCTACGAGCAGTACTTC	CSADNKIDITSSYEQYF
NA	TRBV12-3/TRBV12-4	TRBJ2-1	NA	TGTGCCAGCACCTTGGACGGTTACAATGAGCAGTTCTTC	CASTLDGYNEQFF
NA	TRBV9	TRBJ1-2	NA	TGTGCCAGCAGCACACCCAATCTGGGGGAGTTCGGCTACACCTTC	CASSTPNLGEFGYTF
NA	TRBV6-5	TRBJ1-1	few	TGTGCCAGCAGTTATGGAGGGTCGGACTACACTGAAGCTTTCTTT	CASSYGGSDYTEAFF
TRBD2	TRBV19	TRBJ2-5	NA	TGTGCCAGTTCCACTACCATTTGGACTAGCGGGAGCGGTGACGCGACCCAGTACTTC	CASSTTIWTSGSGDATQYF
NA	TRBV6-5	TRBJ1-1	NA	TGTGCCAGCAGTTTCCGTGCCCCAGAGAACACTGAAGCTTTCTTT	CASSFRAPENTEAFF
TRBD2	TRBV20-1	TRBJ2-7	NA	TGCAGTGCCCCGCCGGCTAGCGGGACATACTCCTACGAGCAGTACTTC	CSAPPASGTYSYEQYF
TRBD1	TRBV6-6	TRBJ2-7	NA	TGTGCCAGCAGGCACCTCGTAGGGGGCGACTACGAGCAGTACTTC	CASRHLVGGDYEQYF
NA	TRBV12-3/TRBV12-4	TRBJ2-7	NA	TGTGCCAGCAGTTTAGCGCCCGTGAAGGGTACCTACGAGCAGTACTTC	CASSLAPVKGTYEQYF